The 25 T cell receptor beta chains reported below all come from one sample, sequenced in a study of blood T cell repertoires in COVID-19. The table came from immunoSEQ multiplex PCR; TCRdb's copy has only in-frame clones and leaves some out. The sample carries a few hundred thousand clones, about 90% recorded once. What was sequenced was peripheral blood. The receptors were gathered from a woman aged 25 to 39 with COVID-19, enrolled during active disease.

The chain is built from TRBV7-9 and TRBJ2-1; 7 nucleotides agree with TRBD1. The V segment lost 11 bases and the J segment 9 bases; nucleotides outside the gene matches: 7. The CDR3 length is 11 residues. Germline V lookup: CDR1 SEHNR, CDR2 FQNEAQ (reference sequence). CDR3 residues: CAQGGRGEQFF. DNA of the CDR3: TGTGCCCAAGGGGGCCGGGGTGAGCAGTTCTTC.

V usage is TRBV5-6 and J usage is TRBJ1-3; perhaps TRBD1 as D (6 bases). V was cut by 0 bases and J by 3 bases, with 10 bases left in between. Germline CDR1 reads SGHDT; CDR2 reads YYEEEE. This CDR3 has 15 residues. The CDR3 nucleotides are TGTGCCAGCAGCTTGGTCAGGGGCGGTGGAAACACCATATATTTT. Its protein product is CASSLVRGGGNTIYF.

The chain joins TRBV11-3 to TRBJ2-1; 9 bases agree with TRBD2. Trimming took 3 bases from V and 5 from J; bases not matched to a gene: 5. The V gene's germline CDR1 is SGHNT and CDR2 YENEEA. This CDR3 contains 15 residues. The CDR3 nucleotides read TGTGCCAGCAGCTTCGGGACTAGCCATGACAATGAGCAGTTCTTC. Amino acids: CASSFGTSHDNEQFF.

V is TRBV12-5 and J is TRBJ2-1, with 16 bases aligning to TRBD2. CDR3 length: 17 residues. Per germline, CDR1 LGHNT and CDR2 FRNRAP. Germline trimming cut 6 bases from V and 2 bases from J; bases unmatched to any gene: 4. The CDR3 loop reads CASGGTSGGDPYNEQFF. DNA of the CDR3: TGTGCTAGTGGCGGGACTAGCGGGGGGGATCCCTACAATGAGCAGTTCTTC.

The chain combines TRBV7-9 with TRBJ2-6; D ambiguous. Germline V CDR1 and CDR2: SEHNR, FQNEAQ (reference sequence). Trimming took off 0 bases at V and 2 bases at J, with 8 bases between the two ends. There are 16 residues in the CDR3. CDR3 in amino acids: CASSLARSAGANVLTF. In nucleotides, the CDR3 is TGTGCCAGCAGCTTAGCGAGGTCCGCTGGGGCCAACGTCCTGACTTTC.

This clone was detected a few times. This chain connects TRBV5-6 to TRBJ2-7, with TRBD1 matching 10 bases. Germline loops: CDR1 SGHDT, CDR2 YYEEEE. The length of the CDR3 is 13 residues. V lost 4 bases to trimming and J lost 6 bases; unmatched junction nucleotides: 4. The CDR3 region has the DNA TGTGCCAGCAGCCCTGGACAGGGGGGCGAGCAGTACTTC. Protein: CASSPGQGGEQYF.

The chain combines TRBV20-1 with TRBJ2-7; 7 nucleotides agree with TRBD2. Germline loops: CDR1 DFQATT, CDR2 SNEGSKA (reference sequence). The J segment lost 6 bases and the V segment lost 5 bases, leaving 4 bases of the junction unmatched. The CDR3 contains 11 residues. CDR3 nucleotides: TGCAGTGCTGGACTAGGACGCGAGCAGTACTTC. Translated: CSAGLGREQYF.

V is TRBV6-5 and J is TRBJ2-3; D not resolved. The CDR3 contains 13 residues. Per the germline V gene, CDR1 is MNHEY and CDR2 is SVGAGI. V lost 5 bases and J 5 bases, leaving 11 bases between the germline ends. The CDR3 reads CASSRVLRDTQYF. CDR3 bases: TGTGCCAGCAGTCGGGTACTCAGAGATACGCAGTATTTT.

The chain recombines TRBV27 with TRBJ1-2, with 9 bases aligning to TRBD1. The junction had 1 base not matched to a gene; V was cut back by 6 bases and J by 5 bases. The CDR3 totals 12 residues. The germline V gene has CDR1 MNHEY and CDR2 SMNVEV (reference sequence). CDR3 DNA sequence: TGTGCCAGCAGACAGGGGGCATATGGCTACACCTTC. This encodes CASRQGAYGYTF.

V gene TRBV7-9 combines with J gene TRBJ2-3; weak D call: TRBD2 (5 bases). Per the germline V gene, CDR1 is SEHNR and CDR2 is FQNEAQ (reference sequence). The CDR3 runs 13 residues. With 6 bases removed from V and 2 bases from J, the gap between germline ends came to 9 bases. The DNA for the CDR3 is TGTGCCAGCAGAAGCGGTTACACAGATACGCAGTATTTT. It specifies CASRSGYTDTQYF.

Comments on this clone: A read error may account for a junction end that differs from germline. The rearrangement joins TRBV11-3 to TRBJ2-5, with D tentatively TRBD2 (6 bases). This CDR3 is 12 amino acids long. The germline CDR1 and CDR2 sequences are SGHNT and YENEEA. The CDR3 sequence: CASSLDTGEAHF. CDR3 nucleotides: TGTGCCAGCAGCTTAGACACGGGGGAGGCGCACTTC.

The chain couples TRBV27 to TRBJ2-2; 9 positions agree with TRBD1. Trimming removed 0 bases from V and 5 bases from J; junction bases left unmatched: 4. Germline V gives CDR1 MNHEY, CDR2 SMNVEV (reference sequence). The CDR3 runs 16 residues. The CDR3 DNA reads TGTGCCAGCAGTTTATCCGGACAGGGGAGGACCGGGGAGCTGTTTTTT. Protein sequence: CASSLSGQGRTGELFF.

The J gene is TRBJ1-1, the V gene TRBV11-2; D unresolved. Trimming left V 2 bases short and J 0 bases short, with 7 bases between. Germline lookup yields CDR1 SGHAT and CDR2 FQNNGV. The length of the CDR3 is 14 residues. The CDR3 loop is CASSLSGMNTEAFF. The CDR3 nucleotides are TGTGCCAGCAGCTTATCGGGAATGAACACTGAAGCTTTCTTT.

The chain recombines TRBV7-8 with TRBJ2-2, with 8 bases lining up with TRBD1. The V and J ends lost 5 bases and 0 bases, in that order; junction bases with no gene match: 20. The germline V gene has CDR1 SGHVS and CDR2 FQNEAQ. The CDR3 has 21 residues. For the CDR3, the DNA is TGTGCCAGCAGCCCCCTCGGTAGGGACAGGCCTTGGAACGCGAACACCGGGGAGCTGTTTTTT. Translated: CASSPLGRDRPWNANTGELFF.

This clone was observed a handful of times. V and J are TRBV10-3 and TRBJ2-7; the match to TRBD2 covers 9 bases. Trimming at V came to 0 bases and at J to 5 bases, leaving 5 bases not matched to a gene. CDR3 length equals 15 residues. Germline CDR1 is ENHRY and CDR2 is SYGVKD. The CDR3 DNA is TGTGCCATCAGTGAGTCGAGCGGGAGGTCCCACGAGCAGTACGTC. Translated, it gives CAISESSGRSHEQYV.

This clone has only a few counts. The chain joins TRBV2 to TRBJ1-1; TRBD1 might be the D (5 bases). Germline CDR1 is SNHLY and CDR2 is FYNNEI. The CDR3 spans 14 residues. Trimming took off 7 bases at V and 1 base at J, with 13 bases between the two ends. CDR3 DNA sequence: TGTGCCAGCACCAGGGAGGGGCCGAACACTGAAGCTTTCTTT. It is translated as CASTREGPNTEAFF. The full variable domain, rest sourced from reference TRBV2 and TRBJ1-1, is EPEVTQTPSHQVTQMGQEVILRCVPISNHLYFYWYRQILGQKVEFLVSFYNNEISEKSEIFDDQFSVERPDGSNFTLKIRSTKLEDSAMYFCASTREGPNTEAFFGQGTRLTVV.

The chain links TRBV7-2 to TRBJ2-1; TRBD2 is a possible D gene (6 bases). V was clipped by 5 bases and J by 6 bases, with 8 bases between them. Germline V gives CDR1 SGHTA, CDR2 FQGNSA. The CDR3 consists of 12 residues. The CDR3 DNA reads TGTGCCAGCAGCGTACTAGCCAATGAGCAGTTCTTC. Amino acid sequence: CASSVLANEQFF.

The chain joins TRBV5-1 to TRBJ2-3; 9 bases align to TRBD2. Germline V lookup: CDR1 SGHRS, CDR2 YFSETQ. Trimming at V came to 4 bases and at J to 2 bases, leaving 8 bases not matched to a gene. This CDR3 is built from 16 residues. The CDR3 region is CASSPTSSGITDTQYF. The CDR3 nucleotides read TGCGCCAGCAGCCCTACGTCTAGCGGGATCACAGATACGCAGTATTTT.

The rearrangement joins TRBV24-1 to TRBJ2-1; possibly TRBD2 for D (7 bases). CDR1 and CDR2 from the germline V gene are KGHDR and SFDVKD. The germline V and J ends were trimmed by 6 bases and 8 bases, with 22 bases remaining between them. The CDR3 spans 16 residues. The CDR3 bases are TGTGCCACCAGTCGTGCTGGGGGCGGGAGCAGGGATGAGCAGTTCTTC. It codes for CATSRAGGGSRDEQFF.

The genes are TRBV7-2 and TRBJ2-5, with TRBD2 identical over 12 bases. Germline V gene sequence: CDR1 SGHTA, CDR2 FQGNSA. The V and J ends lost 5 bases and 0 bases, in that order; junction bases with no gene match: 10. This CDR3 spans 18 amino acids. CDR3 nucleotides: TGTGCCAGCAGCGAAAAGACTAGCGGGAGTTCGTACCAAGAGACCCAGTACTTC. Translation: CASSEKTSGSSYQETQYF.

V and J are TRBV19 and TRBJ2-7, with D hard to call. This CDR3 has 11 amino acids. The germline gives CDR1 LNHDA, CDR2 SQIVND (reference sequence). Between the trimmed V and J ends, which lost 5 bases and 3 bases, there was a span of 5 bases. CDR3 nucleotides: TGTGCCAGTAGTTCCCTCTACGAGCAGTACGTC. This gives the protein CASSSLYEQYV.

The V call is TRBV12-5, the J call TRBJ2-3; D possibly corresponds to TRBD2 (7 bases). This CDR3 has 12 residues. The V gene's germline CDR1 is LGHNT and CDR2 FRNRAP. V gave up 3 bases and J gave up 11 bases, with 12 bases separating them. In DNA, the CDR3 is TGTGCTAGTGGTTTAGAGGGGGGGCTGCAGTATTTT. As protein: CASGLEGGLQYF. Together with reference TRBV12-5 and TRBJ2-3, the CDR3 gives the full variable domain: DARVTQTPRHKVTEMGQEVTMRCQPILGHNTVFWYRQTMMQGLELLAYFRNRAPLDDSGMPKDRFSAEMPDATLATLKIQPSEPRDSAVYFCASGLEGGLQYFGPGTRLTVL.

This chain connects TRBV7-9 to TRBJ1-2; 8 nucleotides match TRBD1. Looked up from germline, CDR1 is SEHNR and CDR2 is FQNEAQ (reference sequence). The trim removed 1 base at V and 8 bases at J, leaving 6 bases unmatched. There are 14 residues in the CDR3. The CDR3 bases are TGTGCCAGCAGCTTAGAGGCAGGGGGCGGCGGCTACACCTTC. Protein: CASSLEAGGGGYTF.

The chain combines TRBV12-5 with TRBJ1-4, with 10 bases lining up with TRBD1. V lost 5 bases to trimming and J lost 0 bases; unmatched junction nucleotides: 6. The CDR3 is 17 residues long. Per germline, CDR1 LGHNT and CDR2 FRNRAP. CDR3 loop: CASGEGQGVATNEKLFF. For the CDR3, the DNA is TGTGCTAGTGGTGAAGGACAGGGGGTTGCAACTAATGAAAAACTGTTTTTT.

The chain carries TRBV6-2 or TRBV6-3 and TRBJ1-5; D not certain. V was cut by 0 bases and J by 4 bases, with 19 bases left in between. This CDR3 has 18 residues. Germline CDR1 MNHEY, CDR2 SVGEGT. The DNA for the CDR3 is TGTGCCAGCAGTTACTCCTCGGTCCTCACCCTAATAAATCAGCCCCAGCATTTT. This translates into CASSYSSVLTLINQPQHF.